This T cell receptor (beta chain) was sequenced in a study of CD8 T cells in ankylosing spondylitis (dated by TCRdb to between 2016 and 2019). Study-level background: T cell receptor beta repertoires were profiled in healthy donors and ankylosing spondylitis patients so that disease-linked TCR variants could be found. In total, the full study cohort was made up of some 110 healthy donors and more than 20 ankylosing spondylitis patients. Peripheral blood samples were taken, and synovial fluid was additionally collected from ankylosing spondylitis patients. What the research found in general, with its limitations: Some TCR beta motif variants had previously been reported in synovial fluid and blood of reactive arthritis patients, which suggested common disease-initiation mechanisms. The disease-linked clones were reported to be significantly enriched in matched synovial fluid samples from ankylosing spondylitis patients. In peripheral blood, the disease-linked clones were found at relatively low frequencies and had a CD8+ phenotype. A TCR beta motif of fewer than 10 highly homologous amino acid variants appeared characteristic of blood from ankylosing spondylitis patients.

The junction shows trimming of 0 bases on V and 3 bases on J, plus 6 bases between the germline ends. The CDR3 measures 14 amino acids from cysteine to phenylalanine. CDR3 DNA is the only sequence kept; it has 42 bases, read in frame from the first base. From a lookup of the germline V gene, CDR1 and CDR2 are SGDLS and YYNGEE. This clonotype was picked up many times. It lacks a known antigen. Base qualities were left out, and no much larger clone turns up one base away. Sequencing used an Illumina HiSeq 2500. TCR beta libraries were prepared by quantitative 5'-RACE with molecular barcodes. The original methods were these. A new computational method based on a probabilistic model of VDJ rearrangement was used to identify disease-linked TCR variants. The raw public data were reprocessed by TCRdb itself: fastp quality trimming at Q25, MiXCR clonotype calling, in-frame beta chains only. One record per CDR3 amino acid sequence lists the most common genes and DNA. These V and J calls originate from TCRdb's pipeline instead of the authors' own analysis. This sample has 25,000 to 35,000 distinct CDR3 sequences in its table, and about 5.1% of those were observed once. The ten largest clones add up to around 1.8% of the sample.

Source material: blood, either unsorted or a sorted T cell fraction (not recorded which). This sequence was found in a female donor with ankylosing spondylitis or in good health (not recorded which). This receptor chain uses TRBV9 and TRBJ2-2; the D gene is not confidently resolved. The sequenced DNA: TGTGCCAGCAGCGTAGCTTCGCACACCGGGGAGCTGTTTTTT. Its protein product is CASSVASHTGELFF.